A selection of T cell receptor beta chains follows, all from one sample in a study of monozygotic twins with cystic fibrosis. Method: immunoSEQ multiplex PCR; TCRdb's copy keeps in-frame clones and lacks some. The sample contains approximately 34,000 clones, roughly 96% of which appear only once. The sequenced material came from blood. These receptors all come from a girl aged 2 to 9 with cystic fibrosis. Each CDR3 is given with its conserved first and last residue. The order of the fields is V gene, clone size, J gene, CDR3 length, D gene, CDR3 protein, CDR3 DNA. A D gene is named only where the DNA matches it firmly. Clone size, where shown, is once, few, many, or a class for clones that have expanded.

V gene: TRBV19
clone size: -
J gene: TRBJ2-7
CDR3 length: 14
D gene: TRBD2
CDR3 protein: CASSDLAGLYEQYF
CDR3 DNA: TGTGCCAGTAGCGACTTAGCGGGACTCTACGAGCAGTACTTC

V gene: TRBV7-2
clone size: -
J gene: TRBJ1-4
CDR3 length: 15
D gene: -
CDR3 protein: CASSPREGTNEKLFF
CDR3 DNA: TGTGCCAGCAGCCCCCGGGAGGGGACTAATGAAAAACTGTTTTTT

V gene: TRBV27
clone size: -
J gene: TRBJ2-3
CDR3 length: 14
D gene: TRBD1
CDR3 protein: CASRGTGRTDTQYF
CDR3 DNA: TGTGCCAGCAGGGGGACAGGGCGCACAGATACGCAGTATTTT

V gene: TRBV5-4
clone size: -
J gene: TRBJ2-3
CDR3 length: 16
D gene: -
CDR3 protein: CASSSPLGGSTDTQYF
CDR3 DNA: TGTGCCAGCAGCAGTCCCCTAGGGGGAAGCACAGATACGCAGTATTTT

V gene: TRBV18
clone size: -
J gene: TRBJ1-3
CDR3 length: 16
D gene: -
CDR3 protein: CASSTNVPGAGNTIYF
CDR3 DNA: TGTGCCAGCTCGACCAATGTTCCAGGGGCTGGAAACACCATATATTTT

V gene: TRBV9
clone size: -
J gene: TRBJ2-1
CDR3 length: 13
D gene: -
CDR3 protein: CASNDPSGREQFF
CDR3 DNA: TGTGCCAGCAACGACCCCTCGGGGCGGGAGCAGTTCTTC

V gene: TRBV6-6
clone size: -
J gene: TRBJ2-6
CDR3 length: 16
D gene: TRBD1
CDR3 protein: CASSLDRVGGANVLTF
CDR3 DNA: TGTGCCAGCAGCCTCGACAGGGTTGGCGGGGCCAACGTCCTGACTTTC

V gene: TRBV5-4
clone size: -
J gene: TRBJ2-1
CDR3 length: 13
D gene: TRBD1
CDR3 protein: CASSSRTGDEQFF
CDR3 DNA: TGTGCCAGCAGCTCCCGGACAGGGGATGAGCAGTTCTTC

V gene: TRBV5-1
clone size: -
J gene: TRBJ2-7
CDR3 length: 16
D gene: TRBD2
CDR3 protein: CASSLEGTSGGYEQYF
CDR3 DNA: TGCGCCAGCAGCTTGGAAGGGACTAGCGGGGGCTACGAGCAGTACTTC

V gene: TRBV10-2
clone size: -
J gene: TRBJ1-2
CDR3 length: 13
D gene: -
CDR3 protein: CASSDAGSYGYTF
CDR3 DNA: TGCGCCAGCAGTGACGCGGGCAGCTATGGCTACACCTTC

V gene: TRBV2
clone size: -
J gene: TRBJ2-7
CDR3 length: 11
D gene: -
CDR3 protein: CASTLAYGQYF
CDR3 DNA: TGTGCCAGCACTCTAGCGTATGGGCAGTACTTC

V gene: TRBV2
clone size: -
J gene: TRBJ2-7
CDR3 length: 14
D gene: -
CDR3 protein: CASSEAGELAEQYF
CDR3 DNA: TGTGCCAGCAGTGAAGCGGGAGAGTTAGCGGAGCAGTACTTC

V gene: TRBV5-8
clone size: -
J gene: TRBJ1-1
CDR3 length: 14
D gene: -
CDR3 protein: CASSLLGLATEAFF
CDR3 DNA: TGTGCCAGCAGCTTGTTGGGGTTGGCAACTGAAGCTTTCTTT

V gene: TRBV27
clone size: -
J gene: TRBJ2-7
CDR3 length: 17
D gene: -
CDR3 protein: CASSTQNGIHIPHEQYF
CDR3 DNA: TGTGCCAGCAGTACTCAAAACGGGATTCATATCCCCCACGAGCAGTACTTC

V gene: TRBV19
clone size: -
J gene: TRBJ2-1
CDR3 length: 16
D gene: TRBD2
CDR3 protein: CASSMATSGSYNEQFF
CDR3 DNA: TGTGCCAGTAGTATGGCGACTAGCGGGAGCTACAATGAGCAGTTCTTC

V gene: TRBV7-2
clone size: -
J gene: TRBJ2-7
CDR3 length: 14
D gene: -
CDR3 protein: CASSPRDRGYEQYF
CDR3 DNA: TGTGCCAGCAGCCCTCGGGACCGGGGCTACGAGCAGTACTTC

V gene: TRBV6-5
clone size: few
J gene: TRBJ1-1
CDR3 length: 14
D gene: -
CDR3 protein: CASSYRGLNTEAFF
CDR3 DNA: TGTGCCAGCAGTTACCGGGGCCTGAACACTGAAGCTTTCTTT

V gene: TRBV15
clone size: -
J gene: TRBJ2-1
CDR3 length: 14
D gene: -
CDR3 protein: CATDGGGSHNEQFF
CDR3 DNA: TGTGCCACCGATGGGGGCGGGAGTCACAATGAGCAGTTCTTC

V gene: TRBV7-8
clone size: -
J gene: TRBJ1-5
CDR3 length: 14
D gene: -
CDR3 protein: CASSPGHPDQPQHF
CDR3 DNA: TGTGCCAGCAGCCCGGGACACCCAGATCAGCCCCAGCATTTT

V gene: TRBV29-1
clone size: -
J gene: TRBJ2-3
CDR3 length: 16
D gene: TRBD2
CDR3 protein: CSVDAVGGDATDTQYF
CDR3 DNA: TGCAGCGTTGACGCCGTGGGGGGGGATGCGACAGATACGCAGTATTTT

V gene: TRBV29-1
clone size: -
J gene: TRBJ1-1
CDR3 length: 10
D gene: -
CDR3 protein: CSVEDGEAFF
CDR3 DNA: TGCAGCGTTGAAGATGGAGAAGCTTTCTTT

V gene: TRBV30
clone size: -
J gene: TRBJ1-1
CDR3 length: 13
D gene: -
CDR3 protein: CAWSATSNTEAFF
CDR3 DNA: TGTGCCTGGAGTGCCACATCGAACACTGAAGCTTTCTTT

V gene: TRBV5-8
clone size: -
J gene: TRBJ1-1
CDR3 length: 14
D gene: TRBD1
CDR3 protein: CASSSGQGRTEAFF
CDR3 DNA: TGTGCCAGCAGCTCCGGACAGGGACGCACTGAAGCTTTCTTT

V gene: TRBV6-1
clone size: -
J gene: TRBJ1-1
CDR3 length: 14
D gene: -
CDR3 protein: CASSEQLMNTEAFF
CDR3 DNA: TGTGCCAGCAGTGAACAGCTAATGAACACTGAAGCTTTCTTT

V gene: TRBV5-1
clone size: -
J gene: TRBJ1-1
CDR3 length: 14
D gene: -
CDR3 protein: CASSLGPENTEAFF
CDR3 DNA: TGCGCCAGCAGCTTGGGACCTGAGAACACTGAAGCTTTCTTT

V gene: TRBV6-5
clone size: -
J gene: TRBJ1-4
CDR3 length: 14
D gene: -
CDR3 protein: CASSYSGSGEKLFF
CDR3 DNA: TGTGCCAGCAGTTACTCCGGCAGTGGGGAAAAACTGTTTTTT

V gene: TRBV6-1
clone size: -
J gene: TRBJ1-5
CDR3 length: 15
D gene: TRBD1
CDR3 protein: CASRGTGGSNQPQHF
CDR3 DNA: TGTGCCAGCAGGGGGACAGGGGGCAGCAATCAGCCCCAGCATTTT

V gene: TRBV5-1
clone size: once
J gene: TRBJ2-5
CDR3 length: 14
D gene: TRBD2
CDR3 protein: CASSFIAGGETQYF
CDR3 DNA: TGCGCCAGCAGCTTCATAGCGGGAGGAGAGACCCAGTACTTC

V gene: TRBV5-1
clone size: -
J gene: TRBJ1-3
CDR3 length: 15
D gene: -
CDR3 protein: CASSLAGGAGNTIYF
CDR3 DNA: TGCGCCAGCAGCTTGGCCGGCGGGGCTGGAAACACCATATATTTT

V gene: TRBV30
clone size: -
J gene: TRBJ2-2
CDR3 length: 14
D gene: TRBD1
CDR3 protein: CAWGGQGDTGELFF
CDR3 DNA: TGTGCCTGGGGGGGACAGGGCGACACCGGGGAGCTGTTTTTT

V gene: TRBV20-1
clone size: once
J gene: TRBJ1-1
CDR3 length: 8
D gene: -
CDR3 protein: CSARAGFF
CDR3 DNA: TGCAGTGCTAGAGCGGGGTTCTTT

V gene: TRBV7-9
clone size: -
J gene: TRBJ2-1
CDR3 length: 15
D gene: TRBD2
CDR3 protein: CASSSTSGRANEQFF
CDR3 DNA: TGTGCCAGCAGCTCGACTAGCGGGAGGGCCAATGAGCAGTTCTTC

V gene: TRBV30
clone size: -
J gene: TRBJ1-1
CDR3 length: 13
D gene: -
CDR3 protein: CAWNKSPDTEAFF
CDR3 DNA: TGTGCCTGGAATAAATCCCCGGACACTGAAGCTTTCTTT

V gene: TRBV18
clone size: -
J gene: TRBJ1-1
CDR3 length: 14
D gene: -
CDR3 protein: CASSLLDSLGEAFF
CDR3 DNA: TGTGCCAGCTCACTACTTGACAGCCTTGGTGAAGCTTTCTTT

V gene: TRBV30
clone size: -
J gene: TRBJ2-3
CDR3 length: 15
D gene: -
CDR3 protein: CAWSGKLTSTDTQYF
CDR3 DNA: TGTGCCTGGAGCGGGAAACTTACTAGCACAGATACGCAGTATTTT

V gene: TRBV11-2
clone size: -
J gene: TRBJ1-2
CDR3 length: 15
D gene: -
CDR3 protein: CASSATVSRYYGYTF
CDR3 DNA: TGTGCCAGCAGCGCGACAGTTAGCCGGTACTATGGCTACACCTTC

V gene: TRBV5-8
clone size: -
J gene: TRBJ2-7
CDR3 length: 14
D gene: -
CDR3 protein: CASSLGTEYAEQYF
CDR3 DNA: TGTGCCAGCAGCTTGGGAACAGAATACGCCGAGCAGTACTTC

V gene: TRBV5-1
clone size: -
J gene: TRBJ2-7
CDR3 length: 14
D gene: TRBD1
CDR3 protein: CASSFRDRQYEQYF
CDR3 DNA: TGCGCCAGCAGTTTCCGGGACAGGCAGTACGAGCAGTACTTC

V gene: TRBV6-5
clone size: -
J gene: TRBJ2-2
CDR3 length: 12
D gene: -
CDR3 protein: CASGKSSGELFF
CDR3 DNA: TGTGCCAGCGGGAAATCCTCCGGGGAGCTGTTTTTT

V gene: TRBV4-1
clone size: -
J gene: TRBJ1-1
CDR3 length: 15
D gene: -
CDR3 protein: CASSQDRTGSGEAFF
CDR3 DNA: TGCGCCAGCAGCCAAGACCGGACGGGGAGCGGTGAAGCTTTCTTT

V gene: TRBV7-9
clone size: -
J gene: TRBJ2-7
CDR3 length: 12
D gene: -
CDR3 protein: CASSPGAGEQYF
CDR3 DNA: TGTGCCAGCAGCCCCGGGGCAGGCGAGCAGTACTTC

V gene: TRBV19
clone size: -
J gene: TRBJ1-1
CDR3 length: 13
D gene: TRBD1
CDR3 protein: CASSTDPGQLLFF
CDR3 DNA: TGTGCCAGTAGTACCGACCCGGGACAGCTACTCTTCTTT

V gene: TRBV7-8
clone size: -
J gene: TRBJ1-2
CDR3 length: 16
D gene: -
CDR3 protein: CASSLSGASRVYGYTF
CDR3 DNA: TGTGCCAGCAGCTTGTCTGGCGCGAGTCGGGTTTACGGCTACACCTTC

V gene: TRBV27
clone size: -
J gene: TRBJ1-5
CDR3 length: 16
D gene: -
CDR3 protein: CASSPAGAVLNQPQHF
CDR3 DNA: TGTGCCAGCAGTCCTGCCGGGGCAGTACTCAATCAGCCCCAGCATTTT

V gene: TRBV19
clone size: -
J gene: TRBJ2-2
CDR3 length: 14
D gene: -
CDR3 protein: CASSMGGLTGELFF
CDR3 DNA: TGTGCCAGTAGTATGGGGGGACTTACCGGGGAGCTGTTTTTT

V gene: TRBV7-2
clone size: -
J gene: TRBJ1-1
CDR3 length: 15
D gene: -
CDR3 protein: CASSLGLSRNTEAFF
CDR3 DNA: TGTGCCAGCAGCTTAGGATTATCTCGGAACACTGAAGCTTTCTTT

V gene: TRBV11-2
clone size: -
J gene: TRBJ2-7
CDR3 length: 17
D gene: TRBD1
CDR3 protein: CASSLFPPGTGTNEQYF
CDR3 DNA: TGTGCCAGCAGCTTATTCCCCCCCGGGACAGGGACCAACGAGCAGTACTTC

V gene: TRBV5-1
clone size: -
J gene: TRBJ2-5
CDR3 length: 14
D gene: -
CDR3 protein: CASSTGTFQETQYF
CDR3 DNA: TGCGCCAGCAGTACCGGGACATTCCAAGAGACCCAGTACTTC

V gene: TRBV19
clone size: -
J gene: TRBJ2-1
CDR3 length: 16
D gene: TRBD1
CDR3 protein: CASSIWGQGAGDEQFF
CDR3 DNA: TGTGCCAGTAGTATTTGGGGACAGGGGGCAGGGGATGAGCAGTTCTTC

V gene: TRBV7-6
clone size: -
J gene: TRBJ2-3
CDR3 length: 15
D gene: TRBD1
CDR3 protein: CASSLAGGYTDTQYF
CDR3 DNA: TGTGCCAGCAGCTTAGCAGGGGGCTACACAGATACGCAGTATTTT

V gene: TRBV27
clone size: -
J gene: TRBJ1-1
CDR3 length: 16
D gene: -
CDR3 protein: CASSPDFQRRRTEAFF
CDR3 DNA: TGTGCCAGCAGTCCCGATTTCCAAAGGCGCCGGACTGAAGCTTTCTTT